The 12 T cell receptor beta chains below come from one sample, sequenced in a study of CD8+ T cells in alopecia areata. Treatment of the sample: oral pan-JAK inhibitor, 5-10 mg twice daily. RNA, once extracted, was reverse transcribed into cDNA for use as the sequencing template. Assay: immunoSEQ multiplex PCR; the TCRdb copy retains only in-frame clones and omits some. Of under 200,000 clones listed, around 59% were seen once; the top ten hold approximately 15%. The input for sequencing was CD4+ T cells sorted from blood, taken at week 24, from a patient treated with tofacitinib. The receptors were gathered from a human donor with alopecia areata.

The chain combines TRBV30 with TRBJ1-5; D is undetermined. V lost 1 base and J 4 bases, leaving 14 bases between the germline ends. CDR1 is GTSNPN, CDR2 SVGIG, per germline (reference sequence). This CDR3 comprises 15 residues. CDR3: CAWSGGGQINQPQHF. Here the CDR3 DNA reads TGTGCCTGGAGTGGGGGAGGGCAGATAAATCAGCCCCAGCATTTT.

The chain couples TRBV29-1 to TRBJ2-3, with D perhaps matching TRBD2 (6 bases). Trimming took off 4 bases at V and 5 bases at J, with 16 bases between the two ends. Germline CDR1 and CDR2: SQVTM and ANQGSEA. The CDR3 loop spans 14 amino acids. The CDR3 region has the DNA TGCAGCGTTGTGCCTAGCTGGAGGGGAGATACGCAGTATTTT. Translating it yields CSVVPSWRGDTQYF.

V usage is TRBV14 and J usage is TRBJ2-5, with 7 bases fitting TRBD2. This CDR3 contains 13 residues. Per the germline V gene, CDR1 is SGHDN and CDR2 is FVKESK. Losses at the gene ends were 1 base for V and 5 bases for J; bases not matched to a gene: 1. The DNA for the CDR3 is TGTGCCAGCAGCCAAGCCGGGGGGGAGACCCAGTACTTC. Its translation is CASSQAGGETQYF.

The chain joins TRBV6-1 to TRBJ2-1; TRBD1 aligns across 11 bases. Trimming at V came to 6 bases and at J to 4 bases, leaving 5 bases not matched to a gene. Germline CDR1 and CDR2: MNHNS and SASEGT. There are 15 residues in the CDR3. This CDR3 reads CASRTGTGGYNEQFF. The DNA for the CDR3 is TGTGCCAGCAGAACCGGGACAGGGGGTTACAATGAGCAGTTCTTC.

The chain couples TRBV11-1 to TRBJ1-2, with 7 positions matching TRBD1. The germline V gene encodes CDR1 SGHAT and CDR2 FQDESV (reference sequence). The CDR3 consists of 14 residues. The junction had 9 bases not matched to a gene; V was cut back by 4 bases and J by 7 bases. As DNA, the CDR3 is TGTGCCAGCAGCTCGGACAGGTCACGCTCTGGCTACACCTTC. It encodes CASSSDRSRSGYTF.

A few counts support this clone. This chain links TRBV11-2 with TRBJ2-7; possible D gene TRBD1, 6 bases. Germline V gene lookup returns CDR1 SGHAT and CDR2 FQNNGV. V was clipped by 0 bases and J by 4 bases, with 7 bases between them. This CDR3 is 13 amino acids long. As DNA, the CDR3 is TGTGCCAGCAGCTTAGAACAGGGTTACGAGCAGTACTTC. It codes for CASSLEQGYEQYF.

This clone appeared a few times. This chain connects TRBV15 to TRBJ2-1, with TRBD1 identical over 9 bases. V lost 3 bases to trimming and J lost 5 bases; unmatched junction nucleotides: 11. The CDR3 has 17 amino acids. The germline gives CDR1 LNHNV, CDR2 YYDKDF (reference sequence). CDR3 DNA: TGTGCCACCAGCAGTCGTACAGGGGGCGTAAGGGACAATGAGCAGTTCTTC. Encoded protein: CATSSRTGGVRDNEQFF.

This clone has a handful of counts. The chain employs TRBV13 and TRBJ1-2; 7 bases are a match to TRBD1. Germline CDR1 and CDR2: PRHDT and FYEKMQ (reference sequence). V shed 6 bases, J shed 3 bases, and the junction held 13 bases outside the gene matches. The CDR3 loop spans 16 amino acids. The CDR3, as DNA: TGTGCCAGCAGTCCACTACCCATTGACAGGGACTATGGCTACACCTTC. It specifies CASSPLPIDRDYGYTF.

V gene TRBV4-2 combines with J gene TRBJ1-2; D not certain. The CDR3 sequence is 15 residues long. Trimming took 2 bases from V and 4 from J, leaving 14 bases between them. Germline loops: CDR1 LGHNA, CDR2 YNFKEQ. The CDR3: CASSQPKDGFYGYTF. The DNA for the CDR3 is TGTGCCAGCAGCCAACCTAAGGACGGATTCTATGGCTACACCTTC.

The chain combines TRBV29-1 with TRBJ2-2, with 8 bases matching TRBD1. This CDR3 has 14 residues. V trimming: 7 bases; J trimming: 1 base; junction bases outside the gene matches: 5. The germline V gene has CDR1 SQVTM and CDR2 ANQGSEA. For the CDR3, the DNA is TGCAGCGCCGGGACAGGCCTGAACACCGGGGAGCTGTTTTTT. This sequence encodes CSAGTGLNTGELFF.

The chain combines TRBV4-1 with TRBJ1-1, with D possibly being TRBD1 (5 bases). The ends were cut back, 5 bases at V and 2 bases at J, with 21 bases in the middle. The CDR3 covers 17 residues. CDR1 MGHRA and CDR2 YSYEKL come from the germline V gene. Written as DNA, the CDR3 is TGCGCCAGCAGCGCCACCTGGGCGGACACCGGTAACACTGAAGCTTTCTTT. Amino acid sequence: CASSATWADTGNTEAFF.

The chain carries TRBV20-1 and TRBJ2-5, with D perhaps matching TRBD1 (6 bases). The V gene lost 5 bases and the J gene lost 5 bases, with 9 bases spanning the gap. There are 11 residues in the CDR3. Germline-derived CDR1 and CDR2 are DFQATT and SNEGSKA (reference sequence). For the CDR3, the DNA is TGCAGTGCTTACCAGGGGGAGACCCAGTACTTC. Translating gives CSAYQGETQYF.